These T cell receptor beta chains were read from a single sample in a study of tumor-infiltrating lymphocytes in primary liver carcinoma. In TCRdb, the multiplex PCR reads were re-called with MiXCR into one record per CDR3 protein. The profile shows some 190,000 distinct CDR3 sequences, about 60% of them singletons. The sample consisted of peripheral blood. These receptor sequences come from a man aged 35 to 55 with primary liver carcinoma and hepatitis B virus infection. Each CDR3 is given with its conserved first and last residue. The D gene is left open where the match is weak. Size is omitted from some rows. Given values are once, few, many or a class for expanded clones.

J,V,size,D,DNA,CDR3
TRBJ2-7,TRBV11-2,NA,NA,TGTGCCAGCAGCCAGGGATGGGGAGTGGTAGTGGAGCAGTACTTC,CASSQGWGVVVEQYF
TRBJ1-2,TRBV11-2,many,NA,TGTGCCAGCAGCCAATTGAGCTATGGCTACACCTTC,CASSQLSYGYTF
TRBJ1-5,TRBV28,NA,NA,TGTGCCAGCAAGGTTGATGTCCCGGATTATAGCAATCAGCCCCAGCATTTT,CASKVDVPDYSNQPQHF
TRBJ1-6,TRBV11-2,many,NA,TGTGCCAGCACCTTGGGGAATTCACCCCTCCACTTT,CASTLGNSPLHF
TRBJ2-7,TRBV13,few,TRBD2,TGTGCCAGCAGCTCGGCGGGGACTAGCGGGAGGCCGTTCGAGCAGTACTTC,CASSSAGTSGRPFEQYF
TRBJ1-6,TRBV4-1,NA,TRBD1,TGCGCCAGCAGCCTCGCGTTTAGGACAGGGTCTTCACCCCTCCACTTT,CASSLAFRTGSSPLHF
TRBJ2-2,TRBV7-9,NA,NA,TGTGCCAGCAGCTTAGCGCTTCAGAGGGAGCTGTTTTTT,CASSLALQRELFF
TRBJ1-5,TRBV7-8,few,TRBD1,TGTGCCAGCAGCTCAACAGGGGGCGCGAGCAATCAGCCCCAGCATTTT,CASSSTGGASNQPQHF
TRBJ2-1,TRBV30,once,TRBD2,TGTGCCTGGAAGGGACTAGCGCCGAGCTCCTACAGTGAGCAGTTCTTC,CAWKGLAPSSYSEQFF
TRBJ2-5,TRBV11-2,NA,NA,TGTGCCAGCCAAGTCCCGGGTAGCGCCGGAACCCGGTACTTC,CASQVPGSAGTRYF
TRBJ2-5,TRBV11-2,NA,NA,TGTGCCAGCAGGCTAACTCGCACGGGTCAGACCCAGTATTTC,CASRLTRTGQTQYF
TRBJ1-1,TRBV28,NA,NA,TGTGCAAGCAGTCCGGAGGGGAGGATGAACACTGAAGCTTTCTTT,CASSPEGRMNTEAFF
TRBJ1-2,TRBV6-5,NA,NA,TGTGCCAGCAGTTACAATTTTGAGGAGGGCTACACCTTC,CASSYNFEEGYTF
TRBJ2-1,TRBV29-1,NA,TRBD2,TGCAGCGTAACCGGGACTAGCGGGAGGACCATTTATGAGCAGTTCTTC,CSVTGTSGRTIYEQFF
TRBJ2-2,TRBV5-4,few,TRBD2,TGTGCCAGCAGCCTAGGGACTAGCGGGAGTAGGGAGCTGTTTTTT,CASSLGTSGSRELFF
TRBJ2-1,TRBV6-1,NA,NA,TGTGCCAGCAGGGCCCGGACCGGCCCAGGGTTTAATGAGCAGTTCTTC,CASRARTGPGFNEQFF
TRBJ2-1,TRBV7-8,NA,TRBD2,TGTGCCAGCAGCTCACAGTCTGCGGGAGGAATCTCCTACAATGAGCAGTTCTTC,CASSSQSAGGISYNEQFF
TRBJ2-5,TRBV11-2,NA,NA,TGTGCTAGCAGCTTAGATCAGCAGGGCCTGGCTCTAGAGACCCAGTACTTC,CASSLDQQGLALETQYF
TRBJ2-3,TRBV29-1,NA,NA,TGCAGCGTTGAAGGTTTCGGGTATACGCAGTATTTT,CSVEGFGYTQYF
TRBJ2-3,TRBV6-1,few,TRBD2,TGTGCCAGCAGTGAAGTAGCGGGAGTGGGAGATACGCAGTATTTT,CASSEVAGVGDTQYF
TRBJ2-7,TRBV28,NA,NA,TGTGCCAGCAGCAAAAGGGGTAGGTCCTACGAGCAGTACTTC,CASSKRGRSYEQYF
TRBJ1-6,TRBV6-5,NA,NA,TGTGCCAGCAGTTACCGGGCCCCTCGTGAGCCCCTCCACTTT,CASSYRAPREPLHF
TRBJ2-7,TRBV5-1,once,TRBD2,TGCGCCAGCAGCTTGGTACTAGCGGGAGGTGGCGAGCAGTACTTC,CASSLVLAGGGEQYF
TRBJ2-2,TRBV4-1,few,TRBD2,TGCGCCAGCACCCGACTAGCGGGAGGTCGATGGGGCACCGGGGAGCTGTTTTTT,CASTRLAGGRWGTGELFF
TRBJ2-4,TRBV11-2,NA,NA,TGTGCCAGCAGCCGACAGGGCGGGGAAAACATTCAGTACTTC,CASSRQGGENIQYF
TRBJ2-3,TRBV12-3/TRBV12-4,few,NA,TGTGCCAGCAGTTCCGGCGATACGCAGTATTTT,CASSSGDTQYF
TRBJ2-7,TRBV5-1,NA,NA,TGCGCCAGCAGCTTGGCGGCCGGACAACGCTACGAGCAGTACTTC,CASSLAAGQRYEQYF
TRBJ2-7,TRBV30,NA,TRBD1,TGTGCCGGACGACAGGGCAGGACTGGTACGGCGTACTTC,CAGRQGRTGTAYF
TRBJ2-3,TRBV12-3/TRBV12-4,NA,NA,TGTGCCAGCGTGATGGATTTGGTCTCTCCAGATACGCAGTATTTT,CASVMDLVSPDTQYF
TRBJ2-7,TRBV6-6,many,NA,TGTGCCAGCAGCGGACGAGGCTCCTACGAGCAGTACTTC,CASSGRGSYEQYF
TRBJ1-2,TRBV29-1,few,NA,TGCAGCGTTCTTTCCCCGGATGGCTACACCTTC,CSVLSPDGYTF
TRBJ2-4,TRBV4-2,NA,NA,TGTGCCAGCAGCAAAGAGGGGGCGCTAGGCGGGAGGGCCAAAAACATTCAGTACTTC,CASSKEGALGGRAKNIQYF
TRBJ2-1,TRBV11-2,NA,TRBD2,TGTGCCAGCAGCTTATCAGGGACTAGCGTGAGGGATGAGCAGTTCTTC,CASSLSGTSVRDEQFF
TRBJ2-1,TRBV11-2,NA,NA,TGTGCCAGCAGGACTGAGGGACTCCACAATGAGCAGTTCTTC,CASRTEGLHNEQFF
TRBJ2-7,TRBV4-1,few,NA,TGCGCCAGCAGCCAACCAGGGGGGCCCCACGAGCAGTACTTC,CASSQPGGPHEQYF
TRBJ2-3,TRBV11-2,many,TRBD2,TGTGCCAGCAGCCAGGTGGCTAGCGGGAGGTCAGATACGCAGTATTTT,CASSQVASGRSDTQYF